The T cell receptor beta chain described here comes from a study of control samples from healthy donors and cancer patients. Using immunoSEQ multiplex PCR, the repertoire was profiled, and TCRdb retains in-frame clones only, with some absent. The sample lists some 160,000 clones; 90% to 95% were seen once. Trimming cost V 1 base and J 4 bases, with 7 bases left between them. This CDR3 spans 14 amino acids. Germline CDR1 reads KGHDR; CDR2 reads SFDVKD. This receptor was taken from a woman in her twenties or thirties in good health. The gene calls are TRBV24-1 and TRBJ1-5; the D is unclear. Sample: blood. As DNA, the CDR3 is TGTGCCACCAGTGATTTCGGGCAGAATCAGCCCCAGCATTTT. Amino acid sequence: CATSDFGQNQPQHF.